The present T cell receptor (beta chain) was sequenced within a study of immune heterogeneity within non-small cell lung tumors. Multiplex PCR employing 32 V and 13 J primers generated amplicons of the TCR beta CDR3. TCRdb reprocessed the multiplex PCR reads with MiXCR, giving one entry per CDR3 protein. The sample has more than 3,000 distinct CDR3 sequences, 45% seen once. Germline CDR1 SGHTS, CDR2 YDEGEE. The length of the CDR3 is 15 residues. V gave up 4 bases and J gave up 0 bases, with 8 bases separating them. By sample share, this clonotype is medium-sized. Template input, which was bulk tumor genomic DNA, totaled 600 to 650 ng per sample. Several far-apart biopsies were taken per primary tumor during surgery. Undergoing curative surgery were patients whose non-small cell lung cancer was untreated and newly diagnosed.

What was sequenced was lung tumor tissue. The receptor's source is a man between 60 and 70 years old with non-small cell lung cancer. V is TRBV5-8 and J is TRBJ2-6, with D perhaps matching TRBD2 (5 bases). This chain's CDR3 is CASSRGNSGANVLTF. Written as DNA, the CDR3 is TGTGCCAGCAGCAGAGGGAACTCTGGGGCCAACGTCCTGACTTTC.